The clone carrying this T cell receptor beta chain was detected a few times. Germline and junction disagree at one end, which may indicate a read error. Germline CDR1 reads ENHRY; CDR2 reads SYGVKD. CDR3 length: 13 residues. Cohorts were assigned according to the clinical history that participants reported. These data are taken from a study of blood T cell repertoires in COVID-19. Study-wide background: Spain, Italy and the United States supplied samples that represented acute and convalescent COVID-19.

Per the authors' pipeline: Reference gene primer amplification gave nucleated cell count estimates. Libraries were prepared by immunoSEQ multiplex PCR; TCRdb keeps only in-frame clonotypes and omits some of them. That table gives V, J and clone size, and the DNA gave D and trimming. The sample has 150,000 to 200,000 clones; 84% are singletons. The sample was PBMCs or T cells enriched from blood (not recorded which). The source of this sequence is a woman under 40 who had been exposed to COVID-19. The gene calls are TRBV10-3 and TRBJ1-1; D is undetermined. The CDR3 region has the DNA TGTGCCAGCAGTGGTAGAGGGAACACTGAAGCTTTCTTT. Protein product: CASSGRGNTEAFF.